These 22 T cell receptor beta chains share one sample of origin, sequenced in a study of blood T cell repertoires in COVID-19. Using immunoSEQ multiplex PCR, the repertoire was profiled, and TCRdb retains in-frame clones only, with some absent. The sample carries under 350,000 clones, roughly 91% recorded once. Sequences were obtained from peripheral blood. The receptors come from a man aged 35 to 55 with acute or convalescent COVID-19.

The gene calls are TRBV6-5 and TRBJ1-2; 7 nucleotides align to TRBD1. Germline loops: CDR1 MNHEY, CDR2 SVGAGI. V trimming: 5 bases; J trimming: 5 bases; junction bases outside the gene matches: 11. The CDR3 totals 15 residues. For the CDR3, the DNA is TGTGCCAGCAGTCGCCCCGGGACAGTTGTTTATGGCTACACCTTC. Amino acids: CASSRPGTVVYGYTF.

The chain employs TRBV20-1 and TRBJ2-1, with 11 positions matching TRBD2. The V segment lost 3 bases and the J segment 4 bases; nucleotides outside the gene matches: 5. The CDR3 consists of 15 residues. The V gene's germline CDR1 is DFQATT and CDR2 SNEGSKA (reference sequence). CDR3 loop: CSASSGGASYNEQFF. The CDR3 nucleotides read TGCAGTGCTAGTAGCGGGGGGGCATCGTACAATGAGCAGTTCTTC.

The chain joins TRBV5-4 to TRBJ2-2; D perhaps matches TRBD2 (5 bases). Germline-derived CDR1 and CDR2 are SGHNT and YYREEE (reference sequence). There are 14 residues in the CDR3. V was clipped by 4 bases and J by 4 bases, with 11 bases between them. CDR3 nucleotide sequence: TGTGCCAGCAGCCTTCCAAGCGGCACCGGGGAGCTGTTTTTT. Translation: CASSLPSGTGELFF. The whole variable domain, remainder taken from reference TRBV5-4 and TRBJ2-2, is ETGVTQSPTHLIKTRGQQVTLRCSSQSGHNTVSWYQQALGQGPQFIFQYYREEENGRGNFPPRFSGLQFPNYSSELNVNALELDDSALYLCASSLPSGTGELFFGEGSRLTVL.

The chain has TRBV10-3 and TRBJ1-6; tentative D call: TRBD1 (5 bases). V shed 8 bases and J shed 11 bases, with 13 bases lying between them. Germline loops: CDR1 ENHRY, CDR2 SYGVKD. This CDR3 is 12 amino acids long. The CDR3 here is CAIAPAGPPLHF. CDR3 DNA sequence: TGTGCCATCGCCCCCGCGGGACCACCCCTCCACTTT.

The chain joins TRBV19 to TRBJ2-2; D may be TRBD2 (5 bases). Trimming pared 3 bases from V and 1 base from J, leaving 12 bases between. The CDR3 runs 16 residues. Germline-derived CDR1 and CDR2 are LNHDA and SQIVND (reference sequence). The CDR3 bases are TGTGCCAGTAGTATTGAGGGATCGTTGAACACCGGGGAGCTGTTTTTT. It specifies CASSIEGSLNTGELFF.

The CDR3 loop is CSATGQNEQYF. The CDR3 DNA follows: TGCAGTGCTACTGGACAGAACGAGCAGTACTTC. The rearrangement joins TRBV20-1 to TRBJ2-7; possibly TRBD1 for D (6 bases). V shed 4 bases and J shed 5 bases, with 9 bases lying between them. Germline V gene lookup returns CDR1 DFQATT and CDR2 SNEGSKA (reference sequence). CDR3 length: 11 amino acids.

The chain uses TRBV30 and TRBJ2-5, with no clear D. Germline-derived CDR1 and CDR2 are GTSNPN and SVGIG (reference sequence). The V end lost 5 bases, the J end lost 3 bases, and 7 bases lay between the germline ends. CDR3 length: 11 residues. The CDR3 protein is CAWGGKETQYF. As DNA, the CDR3 is TGTGCCTGGGGCGGAAAAGAGACCCAGTACTTC. Drawing the rest from reference TRBV30 and TRBJ2-5, the complete variable domain is SQTIHQWPATLVQPVGSPLSLECTVEGTSNPNLYWYRQAAGRGLQLLFYSVGIGQISSEVPQNLSASRPQDRQFILSSKKLLLSDSGFYLCAWGGKETQYFGPGTRLLVL.

V and J are TRBV5-6 and TRBJ1-2, with D tentatively TRBD1 (5 bases). The length of the CDR3 is 17 residues. Trimming pared 4 bases from V and 0 bases from J, leaving 19 bases between. Germline loops: CDR1 SGHDT, CDR2 YYEEEE. CDR3 DNA sequence: TGTGCCAGCAGCCCCGTCCCAGGGAGGTGGACTAACTATGGCTACACCTTC. It encodes CASSPVPGRWTNYGYTF.

V gene TRBV29-1 combines with J gene TRBJ1-2, with 9 bases matching TRBD1. The CDR3 spans 12 residues. V lost 6 bases, J lost 8 bases, and 7 bases stayed unmatched. CDR1 and CDR2 from the germline V gene are SQVTM and ANQGSEA. CDR3 nucleotides: TGCAGCGTCCAACAGGGGGCGAGAGGCTACACCTTC. Amino acids: CSVQQGARGYTF.

J is TRBJ2-5 and V is TRBV18, with D possibly being TRBD2 (6 bases). The CDR3 sequence is 15 residues long. CDR1 is KGHSH and CDR2 is LQKENI in the germline V gene. V shed 6 bases and J shed 5 bases, with 19 bases lying between them. CDR3 DNA sequence: TGTGCCAGCTCGCTCTCTGCGGGGCTGGGGGAGACCCAGTACTTC. Protein sequence: CASSLSAGLGETQYF.

In regard to this clone: The germline gene is not matched at one end of the junction; a read error may be the cause. The chain links TRBV7-9 to TRBJ2-2, with 7 positions matching TRBD1. The CDR3 covers 14 residues. In germline, CDR1 is SEHNR, CDR2 FQNEAQ (reference sequence). The CDR3 region is CASSLGGADGELFF. For the CDR3, the DNA is TGTGCCAGCAGTTTAGGGGGCGCAGACGGGGAGCTGTTTTTT.

The chain employs TRBV9 and TRBJ2-1, with 11 nucleotides matching TRBD2. The ends lost 0 bases at V and 5 bases at J; junction bases unmatched: 1. The germline V gene has CDR1 SGDLS and CDR2 YYNGEE. There are 15 residues in the CDR3. CDR3 DNA sequence: TGTGCCAGCAGCGTAGGTAGCGGGGGGGACAATGAGCAGTTCTTC. Translating gives CASSVGSGGDNEQFF. Full variable domain (missing parts from reference TRBV9 and TRBJ2-1): DSGVTQTPKHLITATGQRVTLRCSPRSGDLSVYWYQQSLDQGLQFLIQYYNGEERAKGNILERFSAQQFPDLHSELNLSSLELGDSALYFCASSVGSGGDNEQFFGPGTRLTVL.

CDR3 in DNA: TGTGCCAGCAGTTTCCAGACAGGGGTAAAAAACATTCAGTACTTC. Its protein is CASSFQTGVKNIQYF. J is TRBJ2-4 and V is TRBV6-5; 8 bases match TRBD1. Germline V gene lookup returns CDR1 MNHEY and CDR2 SVGAGI. With V trimmed by 4 bases and J by 4 bases, 6 bases remained unmatched. CDR3 length: 15 residues.

V gene TRBV2 combines with J gene TRBJ1-1; D possibly corresponds to TRBD1 (5 bases). CDR3 length: 17 residues. The V end lost 4 bases, the J end lost 1 base, and 19 bases lay between the germline ends. Germline CDR1 is SNHLY and CDR2 is FYNNEI. CDR3 nucleotide sequence: TGTGCCAGCAGTGTCCGGCAGGGCCTCGATTCGAACACTGAAGCTTTCTTT. Its protein is CASSVRQGLDSNTEAFF. Variable domain in full (rest from reference TRBV2 and TRBJ1-1): EPEVTQTPSHQVTQMGQEVILRCVPISNHLYFYWYRQILGQKVEFLVSFYNNEISEKSEIFDDQFSVERPDGSNFTLKIRSTKLEDSAMYFCASSVRQGLDSNTEAFFGQGTRLTVV.

This clone was seen only once. The rearrangement joins TRBV3-1 (or the pseudogene TRBV3-2) to TRBJ1-5; 9 nucleotides line up with TRBD1. The trim removed 6 bases at V and 3 bases at J, leaving 6 bases unmatched. CDR1 and CDR2 (germline): LGHDT, YNNKEL (reference sequence). The CDR3 has 15 residues. CDR3 amino acids: CASSEQGANNQPQHF. CDR3 DNA sequence: TGTGCCAGCAGTGAACAGGGGGCGAACAATCAGCCCCAGCATTTT.

This clone has more than one count but fewer than ten. The chain recombines TRBV3-1 (or the pseudogene TRBV3-2) with TRBJ2-1, with 9 bases fitting TRBD1. Germline-derived CDR1 and CDR2 are LGHDT and YNNKEL (reference sequence). CDR3 size: 16 residues. The V segment lost 4 bases and the J segment 12 bases; nucleotides outside the gene matches: 16. CDR3 nucleotides: TGTGCCAGCAGCCCAAGGGTGGGACAGGGCCCCATAGGGCAGTTCTTC. Its translation: CASSPRVGQGPIGQFF.

V and J are TRBV7-3 and TRBJ2-1, with D perhaps TRBD1 (6 bases). Germline-derived CDR1 and CDR2 are SGHTA and FQGTGA. The ends were cut back, 4 bases at V and 0 bases at J, with 13 bases in the middle. The CDR3 contains 16 residues. The CDR3 loop is CASSSKRGSSYNEQFF. In nucleotides, the CDR3 is TGTGCCAGCAGCTCCAAAAGGGGGAGCTCCTACAATGAGCAGTTCTTC.

The chain links TRBV5-4 to TRBJ1-2, with TRBD1 matching over 8 bases. The CDR3 contains 15 residues. Per the germline V gene, CDR1 is SGHNT and CDR2 is YYREEE (reference sequence). J was trimmed by 4 bases and V by 5 bases; bases with no gene match: 10. The CDR3 protein is CASSTGTGHTYGYTF. The CDR3 DNA follows: TGTGCCAGCAGTACCGGGACAGGACACACCTATGGCTACACCTTC. Drawing the rest from reference TRBV5-4 and TRBJ1-2, the complete variable domain is ETGVTQSPTHLIKTRGQQVTLRCSSQSGHNTVSWYQQALGQGPQFIFQYYREEENGRGNFPPRFSGLQFPNYSSELNVNALELDDSALYLCASSTGTGHTYGYTFGSGTRLTVV.

This rearrangement joins TRBV6-5 to TRBJ2-7, with D possibly being TRBD2 (5 bases). Trimming took off 4 bases at V and 2 bases at J, with 9 bases between the two ends. This CDR3 is 13 amino acids long. Germline V gives CDR1 MNHEY, CDR2 SVGAGI. For the CDR3, the DNA is TGTGCCAGCAGTTCCCGGGAAACCTACGAGCAGTACTTC. Amino acid sequence: CASSSRETYEQYF.

V is TRBV3-1 (or the pseudogene TRBV3-2) and J is TRBJ1-2, with a possible D match to TRBD1 (6 bases). This CDR3 has 16 amino acids. V was shortened by 1 base and J by 3 bases, with 15 bases between the two germline ends. From germline, CDR1 is LGHDT and CDR2 YNNKEL (reference sequence). The CDR3 sequence is CASSQARGGFYYGYTF. The CDR3 nucleotides are TGTGCCAGCAGCCAAGCACGAGGGGGTTTCTACTATGGCTACACCTTC.

The chain joins TRBV10-3 to TRBJ1-1, with 7 positions matching TRBD1. V dropped 10 bases and J dropped 4; count of bases not matched to a gene: 24. Germline V gives CDR1 ENHRY, CDR2 SYGVKD. The CDR3 runs to 18 residues. The CDR3 is CATHIAGGGAVRSTEAFF. CDR3 sequence (DNA): TGTGCCACACATATAGCGGGAGGGGGCGCGGTAAGGTCCACTGAAGCTTTCTTT.

This chain links TRBV6-5 with TRBJ1-6, with TRBD1 matching over 7 bases. The CDR3 has 12 amino acids. The trim removed 10 bases at V and 13 bases at J, leaving 10 bases unmatched. Germline V lookup: CDR1 MNHEY, CDR2 SVGAGI. The CDR3 DNA reads TGTGCCACTTCACAGCAGGACAGGCCCCTCCACTTT. Its protein is CATSQQDRPLHF.